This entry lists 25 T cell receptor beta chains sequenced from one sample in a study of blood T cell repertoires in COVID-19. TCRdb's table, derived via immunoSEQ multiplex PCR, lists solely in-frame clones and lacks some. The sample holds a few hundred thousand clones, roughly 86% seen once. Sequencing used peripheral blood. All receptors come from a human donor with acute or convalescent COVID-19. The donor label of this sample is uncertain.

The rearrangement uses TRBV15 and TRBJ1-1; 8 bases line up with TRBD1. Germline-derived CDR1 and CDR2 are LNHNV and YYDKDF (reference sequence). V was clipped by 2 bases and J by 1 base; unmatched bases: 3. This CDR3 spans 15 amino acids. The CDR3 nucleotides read TGTGCCACCAGCAGACGGGACAGGCAGAACACTGAAGCTTTCTTT. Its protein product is CATSRRDRQNTEAFF.

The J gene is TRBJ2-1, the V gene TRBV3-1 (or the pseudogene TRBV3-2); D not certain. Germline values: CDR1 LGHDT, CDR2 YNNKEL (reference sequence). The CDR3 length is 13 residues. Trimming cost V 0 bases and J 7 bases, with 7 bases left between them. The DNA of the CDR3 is TGTGCCAGCAGCCAAGATCCCCAGAATGAGCAGTTCTTC. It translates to CASSQDPQNEQFF.

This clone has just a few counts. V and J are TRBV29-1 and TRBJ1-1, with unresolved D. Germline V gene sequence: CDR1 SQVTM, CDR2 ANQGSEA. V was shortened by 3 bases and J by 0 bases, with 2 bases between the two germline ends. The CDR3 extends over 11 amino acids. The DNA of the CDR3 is TGCAGCGTTGACATGAACACTGAAGCTTTCTTT. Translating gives CSVDMNTEAFF.

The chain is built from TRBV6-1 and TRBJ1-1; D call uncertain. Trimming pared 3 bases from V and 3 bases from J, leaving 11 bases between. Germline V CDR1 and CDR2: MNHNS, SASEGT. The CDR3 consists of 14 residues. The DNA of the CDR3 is TGTGCCAGCAGTGAGCCGGGAAGGTACACTGAAGCTTTCTTT. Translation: CASSEPGRYTEAFF.

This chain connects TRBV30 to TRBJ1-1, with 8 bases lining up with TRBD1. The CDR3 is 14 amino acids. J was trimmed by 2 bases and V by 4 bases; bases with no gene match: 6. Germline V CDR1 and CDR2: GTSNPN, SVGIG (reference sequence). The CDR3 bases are TGTGCCTGGACCAAGGACAGGGTCAACACTGAAGCTTTCTTT. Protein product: CAWTKDRVNTEAFF.

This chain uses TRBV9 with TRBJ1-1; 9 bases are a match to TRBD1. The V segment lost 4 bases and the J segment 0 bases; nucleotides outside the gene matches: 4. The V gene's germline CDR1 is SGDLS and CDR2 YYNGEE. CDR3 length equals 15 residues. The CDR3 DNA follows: TGTGCCAGCAGCCTGACAGGGGGAATGAACACTGAAGCTTTCTTT. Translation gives CASSLTGGMNTEAFF. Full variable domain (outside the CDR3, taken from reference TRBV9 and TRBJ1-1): DSGVTQTPKHLITATGQRVTLRCSPRSGDLSVYWYQQSLDQGLQFLIQYYNGEERAKGNILERFSAQQFPDLHSELNLSSLELGDSALYFCASSLTGGMNTEAFFGQGTRLTVV.

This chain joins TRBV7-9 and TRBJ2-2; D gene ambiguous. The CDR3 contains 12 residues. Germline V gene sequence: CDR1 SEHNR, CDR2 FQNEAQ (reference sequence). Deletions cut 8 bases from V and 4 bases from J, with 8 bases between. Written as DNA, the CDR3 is TGTGCCAGCTCTAACCCCACCGGGGAGCTGTTTTTT. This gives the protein CASSNPTGELFF.

The DNA of the CDR3 is TGTGCCAGCTCTCGGTCCGGACAGGGGGCTGGGTACGAGCAGTACTTC. Its translation: CASSRSGQGAGYEQYF. The V gene is TRBV18, the J gene TRBJ2-7; 11 nucleotides match TRBD1. The V segment lost 6 bases and the J segment 4 bases; nucleotides outside the gene matches: 11. Germline-derived CDR1 and CDR2 are KGHSH and LQKENI. This CDR3 is built from 16 residues. Drawing the rest from reference TRBV18 and TRBJ2-7, the complete variable domain is NAGVMQNPRHLVRRRGQEARLRCSPMKGHSHVYWYRQLPEEGLKFMVYLQKENIIDESGMPKERFSAEFPKEGPSILRIQQVVRGDSAAYFCASSRSGQGAGYEQYFGPGTRLTVT.

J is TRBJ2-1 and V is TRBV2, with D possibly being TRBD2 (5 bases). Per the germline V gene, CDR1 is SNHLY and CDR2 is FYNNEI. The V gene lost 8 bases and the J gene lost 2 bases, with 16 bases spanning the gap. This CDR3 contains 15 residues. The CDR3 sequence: CASSVERAPYNEQFF. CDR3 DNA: TGTGCCAGCTCAGTAGAGAGGGCCCCCTACAATGAGCAGTTCTTC.

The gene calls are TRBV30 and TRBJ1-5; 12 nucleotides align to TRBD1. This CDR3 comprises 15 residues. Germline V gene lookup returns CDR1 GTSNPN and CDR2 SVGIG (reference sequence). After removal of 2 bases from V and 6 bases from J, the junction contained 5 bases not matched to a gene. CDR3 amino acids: CAWSSGQGAVQPQHF. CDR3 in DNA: TGTGCCTGGAGTTCGGGACAGGGGGCCGTTCAGCCCCAGCATTTT.

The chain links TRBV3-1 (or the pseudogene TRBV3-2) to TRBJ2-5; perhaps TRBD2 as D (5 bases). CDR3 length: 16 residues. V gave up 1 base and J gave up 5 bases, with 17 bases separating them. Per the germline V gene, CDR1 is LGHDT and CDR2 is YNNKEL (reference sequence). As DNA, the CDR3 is TGTGCCAGCAGCCAAGGTAAAGCGGCCGAAGGGGAGACCCAGTACTTC. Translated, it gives CASSQGKAAEGETQYF.

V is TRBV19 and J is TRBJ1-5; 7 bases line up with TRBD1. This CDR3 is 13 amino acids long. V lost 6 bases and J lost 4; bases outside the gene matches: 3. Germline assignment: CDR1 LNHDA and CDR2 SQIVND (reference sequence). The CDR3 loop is CASRQGQNQPQHF. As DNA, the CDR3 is TGTGCCAGTAGACAGGGGCAAAATCAGCCCCAGCATTTT.

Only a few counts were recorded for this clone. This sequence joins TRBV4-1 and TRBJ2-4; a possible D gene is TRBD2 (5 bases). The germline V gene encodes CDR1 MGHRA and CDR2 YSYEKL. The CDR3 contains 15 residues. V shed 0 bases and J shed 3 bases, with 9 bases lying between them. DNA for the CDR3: TGCGCCAGCAGCCAAGATTGGGCGGGCAAAAACATTCAGTACTTC. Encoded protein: CASSQDWAGKNIQYF.

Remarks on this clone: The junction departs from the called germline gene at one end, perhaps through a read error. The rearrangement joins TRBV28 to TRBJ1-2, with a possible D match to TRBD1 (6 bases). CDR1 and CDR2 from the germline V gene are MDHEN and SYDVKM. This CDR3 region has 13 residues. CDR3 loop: CASWGRGKGGYTF. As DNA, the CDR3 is TGTGCCAGCTGGGGCAGGGGTAAGGGTGGCTACACCTTT.

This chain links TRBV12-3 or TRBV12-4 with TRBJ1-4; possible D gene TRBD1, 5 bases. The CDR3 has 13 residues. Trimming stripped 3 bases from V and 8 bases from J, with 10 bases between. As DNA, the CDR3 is TGTGCCAGCAGTTTTAGGGGAGGGGAAAAACTGTTTTTT. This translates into CASSFRGGEKLFF.

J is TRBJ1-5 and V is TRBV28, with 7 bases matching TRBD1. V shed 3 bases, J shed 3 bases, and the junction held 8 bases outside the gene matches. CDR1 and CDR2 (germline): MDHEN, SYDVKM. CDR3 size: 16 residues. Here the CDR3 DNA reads TGTGCCAGCAGTTTCGCCGCAGGGGGATTCAATCAGCCCCAGCATTTT. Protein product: CASSFAAGGFNQPQHF. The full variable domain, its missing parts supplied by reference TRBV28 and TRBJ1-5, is DVKVTQSSRYLVKRTGEKVFLECVQDMDHENMFWYRQDPGLGLRLIYFSYDVKMKEKGDIPEGYSVSREKKERFSLILESASTNQTSMYLCASSFAAGGFNQPQHFGDGTRLSIL.

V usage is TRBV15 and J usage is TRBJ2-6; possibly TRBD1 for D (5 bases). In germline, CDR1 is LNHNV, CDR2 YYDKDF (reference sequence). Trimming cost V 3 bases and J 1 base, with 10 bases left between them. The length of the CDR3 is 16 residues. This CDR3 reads CATSSPHRSGANVLTF. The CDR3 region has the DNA TGTGCCACCAGCAGCCCCCACAGGTCTGGGGCCAACGTCCTGACTTTC.

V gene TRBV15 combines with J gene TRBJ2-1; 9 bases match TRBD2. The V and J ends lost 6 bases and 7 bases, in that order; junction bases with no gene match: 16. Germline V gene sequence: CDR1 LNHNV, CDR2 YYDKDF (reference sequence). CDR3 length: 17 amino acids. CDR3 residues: CATRPTRRGAGGNEQFF. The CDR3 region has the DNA TGTGCCACCAGACCAACGAGGAGGGGAGCGGGAGGAAATGAGCAGTTCTTC.

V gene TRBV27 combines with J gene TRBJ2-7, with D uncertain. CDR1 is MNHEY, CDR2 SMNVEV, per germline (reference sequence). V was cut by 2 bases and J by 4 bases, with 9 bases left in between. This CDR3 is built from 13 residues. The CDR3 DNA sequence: TGTGCCAGCAGTTTAGGCCCCAGGTACGAGCAGTACTTC. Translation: CASSLGPRYEQYF.

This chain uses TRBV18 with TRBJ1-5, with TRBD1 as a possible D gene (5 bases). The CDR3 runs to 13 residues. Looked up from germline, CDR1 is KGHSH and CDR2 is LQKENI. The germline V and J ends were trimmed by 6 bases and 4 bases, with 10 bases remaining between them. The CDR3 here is CASSDSRNQPQHF. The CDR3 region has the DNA TGTGCCAGCTCCGACAGCCGTAATCAGCCCCAGCATTTT.

The CDR3 DNA reads as TGTGCCAGCAGCGTAGATGGGAGAGCTAACTATGGCTACACCTTC. Its protein is CASSVDGRANYGYTF. The chain joins TRBV9 to TRBJ1-2; D unclear. The CDR3 loop spans 15 amino acids. V dropped 0 bases and J dropped 0 bases, with 9 bases sitting between them. Germline lookup yields CDR1 SGDLS and CDR2 YYNGEE. The variable domain in full, completed from reference TRBV9 and TRBJ1-2, reads DSGVTQTPKHLITATGQRVTLRCSPRSGDLSVYWYQQSLDQGLQFLIQYYNGEERAKGNILERFSAQQFPDLHSELNLSSLELGDSALYFCASSVDGRANYGYTFGSGTRLTVV.

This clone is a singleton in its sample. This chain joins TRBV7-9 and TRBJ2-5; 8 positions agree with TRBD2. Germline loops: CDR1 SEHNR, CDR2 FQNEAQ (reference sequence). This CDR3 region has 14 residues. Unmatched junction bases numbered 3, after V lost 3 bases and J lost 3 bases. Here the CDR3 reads CASSFPGGEETQYF. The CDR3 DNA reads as TGTGCCAGCAGCTTCCCCGGGGGGGAAGAGACCCAGTACTTC. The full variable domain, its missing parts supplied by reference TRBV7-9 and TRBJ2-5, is DTGVSQNPRHKITKRGQNVTFRCDPISEHNRLYWYRQTLGQGPEFLTYFQNEAQLEKSRLLSDRFSAERPKGSFSTLEIQRTEQGDSAMYLCASSFPGGEETQYFGPGTRLLVL.

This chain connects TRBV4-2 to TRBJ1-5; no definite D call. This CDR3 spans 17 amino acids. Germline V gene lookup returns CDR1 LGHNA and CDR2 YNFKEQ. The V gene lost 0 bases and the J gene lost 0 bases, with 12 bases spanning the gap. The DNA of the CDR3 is TGTGCCAGCAGCCAAGATCTTGTGGTAGCTAGCAATCAGCCCCAGCATTTT. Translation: CASSQDLVVASNQPQHF.

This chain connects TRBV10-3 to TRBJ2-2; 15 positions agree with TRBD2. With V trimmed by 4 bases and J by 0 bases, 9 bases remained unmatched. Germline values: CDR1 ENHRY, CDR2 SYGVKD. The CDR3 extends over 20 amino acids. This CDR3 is CAISASLGLAGGANTGELFF. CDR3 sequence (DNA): TGTGCCATCAGTGCATCCTTGGGACTAGCGGGAGGTGCGAACACCGGGGAGCTGTTTTTT.

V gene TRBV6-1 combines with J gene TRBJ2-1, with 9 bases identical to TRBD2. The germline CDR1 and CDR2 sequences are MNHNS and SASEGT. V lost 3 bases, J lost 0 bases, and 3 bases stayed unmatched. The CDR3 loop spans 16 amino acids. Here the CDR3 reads CASSETSGYSYNEQFF. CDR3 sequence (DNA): TGTGCCAGCAGTGAGACTAGCGGCTACTCCTACAATGAGCAGTTCTTC.